This T cell receptor (beta chain) is drawn from a study of blood T cell repertoires in COVID-19. Germline V gene sequence: CDR1 PRHDT, CDR2 FYEKMQ (reference sequence). The CDR3 runs to 19 residues. Trimming removed 5 bases from V and 0 bases from J; junction bases left unmatched: 16. Original data processing: Amplification with reference gene primers provided the estimates of nucleated cell counts. The repertoire was sequenced with immunoSEQ multiplex PCR; TCRdb's copy has only in-frame clones and lacks some. The V and J calls and clone size come from that table; D and trimming were worked out from the DNA. The sample contains around 150,000 clones, 87% of which appear only once.

Material: peripheral blood. The chain couples TRBV13 to TRBJ2-3, with 8 bases lining up with TRBD2. The origin of this receptor is a human donor in a cohort sampled during active COVID-19. The CDR3 DNA reads TGTGCCAGCAGCCCTCACCCGGGGGGGGGTGACTCTAGCACAGATACGCAGTATTTT. It encodes CASSPHPGGGDSSTDTQYF.